This TCR beta chain was observed in a study of post-analysis software for immune sequencing data. About the research overall: Courses of disease covered relapsing-remitting, secondary progressive and progressive-relapsing multiple sclerosis. Study-wide points: Included in a set of roughly five TRBV segments more frequent in patients than controls were TRBV5-6, TRBV5-1 and TRBV20-1. Controls significantly exceeded multiple sclerosis patients in normalized Chao1 diversity.

TCR beta libraries were prepared from cDNA with unique molecular identifiers. The authors obtained roughly 0.5 million cDNA molecules from approximately 0.95 to 9.8 million T cells. TCRdb processed the PCR reads anew with MiXCR; each CDR3 protein has one entry. The table records approximately 460,000 distinct CDR3 sequences, roughly 45% of them present only once. In the case of this clonotype: What it recognizes is unknown.

The V gene's germline CDR1 is MNHEY and CDR2 SVGEGT. The CDR3 loop spans 15 amino acids. The V end was cut by 2 bases, the J end by 3 bases, with 11 bases between. The source is a girl between 10 and 17 years old with multiple sclerosis. Sequencing input: blood. The V gene is TRBV6-2 or TRBV6-3, the J gene TRBJ1-5; TRBD1 is a possible D gene (6 bases). The CDR3 DNA reads TGTGCCAGCAGTTACCCGGGGACACACAATCAGCCCCAGCATTTT. It specifies CASSYPGTHNQPQHF.